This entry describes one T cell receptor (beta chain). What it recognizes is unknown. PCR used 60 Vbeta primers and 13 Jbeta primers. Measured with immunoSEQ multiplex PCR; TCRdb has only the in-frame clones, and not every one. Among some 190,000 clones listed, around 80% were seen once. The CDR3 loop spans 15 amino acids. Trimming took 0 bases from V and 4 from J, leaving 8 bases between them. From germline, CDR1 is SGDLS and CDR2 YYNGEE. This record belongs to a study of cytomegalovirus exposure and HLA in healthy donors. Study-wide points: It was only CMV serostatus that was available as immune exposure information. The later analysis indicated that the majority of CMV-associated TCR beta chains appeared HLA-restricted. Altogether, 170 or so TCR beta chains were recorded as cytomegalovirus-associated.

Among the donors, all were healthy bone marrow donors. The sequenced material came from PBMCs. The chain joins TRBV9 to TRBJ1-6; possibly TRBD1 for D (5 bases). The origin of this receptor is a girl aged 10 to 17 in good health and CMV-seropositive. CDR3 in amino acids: CASSVEGLYNSPLHF. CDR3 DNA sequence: TGTGCCAGCAGCGTAGAGGGACTTTATAATTCACCCCTCCACTTT.